This T cell receptor (beta chain) was profiled in a study of spatial heterogeneity in lung cancer. About the research overall: Detection consistently yielded more beta chains than alpha chains.

The study's findings and limits: Tumor TCRs that were ubiquitous and expanded showed up in blood more at resection than follow-up.

Regarding time point: sample taken at primary tumor resection. The input material, whole RNA from tumor, nontumor lung or frozen PBMC, was sequenced unsorted. The V and J ends lost 0 bases and 3 bases respectively, with 9 bases between them. CDR3 size: 15 residues. Germline V CDR1 and CDR2: DFQATT, SNEGSKA (reference sequence). One entry per CDR3 protein results from TCRdb running MiXCR on the 5' RACE reads. The sample lists 40,000 to 55,000 distinct CDR3 sequences, 6% to 7.5% occurring once. There are many counts of this clonotype. Its antigen is still unknown. Sequenced here: PBMCs, sampled at surgery. The chain recombines TRBV20-1 with TRBJ1-6, with D maybe TRBD1 (5 bases). The source of this sequence is a female donor with early-stage non-small cell lung cancer. The DNA for the CDR3 is TGCAGTGCTAGAGATACGACAGACTATAATTCACCCCTCCACTTT. Translating it yields CSARDTTDYNSPLHF.